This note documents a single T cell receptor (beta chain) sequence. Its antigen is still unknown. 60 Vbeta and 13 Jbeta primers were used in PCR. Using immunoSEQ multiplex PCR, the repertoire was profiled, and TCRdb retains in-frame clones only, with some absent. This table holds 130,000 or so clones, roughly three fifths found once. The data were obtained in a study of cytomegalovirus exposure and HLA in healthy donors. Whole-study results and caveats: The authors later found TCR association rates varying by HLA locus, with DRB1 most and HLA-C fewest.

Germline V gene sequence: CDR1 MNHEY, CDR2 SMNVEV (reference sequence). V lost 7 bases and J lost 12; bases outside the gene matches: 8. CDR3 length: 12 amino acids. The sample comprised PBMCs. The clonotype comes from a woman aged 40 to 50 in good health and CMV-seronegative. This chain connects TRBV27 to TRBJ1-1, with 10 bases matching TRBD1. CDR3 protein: CASTHGQGGTFF. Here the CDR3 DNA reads TGTGCCAGCACCCACGGACAGGGGGGGACTTTCTTT.